A single sample gave rise to the 14 T cell receptor beta chains below, sequenced in a study of blood T cell repertoires in COVID-19. Some clones are missing from TCRdb's copy, which holds only in-frame ones; the method was immunoSEQ multiplex PCR. Of 200,000 to 250,000 clones listed, 65% to 85% are singletons. The sample taken for sequencing was PBMCs or T cells enriched from blood (not recorded which). Receptor source: a woman aged 60-75 years who had recovered from COVID-19.

This sequence joins TRBV4-3 and TRBJ1-4, with D possibly being TRBD1 (5 bases). Per germline, CDR1 LGHNA and CDR2 YSLEER. V was cut by 1 base and J by 6 bases, with 12 bases left in between. The CDR3 covers 15 residues. The CDR3 bases are TGCGCCAGCAGCCAAGTAGGCGGGGGGGATGAAAAACTGTTTTTT. It codes for CASSQVGGGDEKLFF.

J is TRBJ2-7 and V is TRBV4-1; 8 nucleotides match TRBD1. The V gene's germline CDR1 is MGHRA and CDR2 YSYEKL. The CDR3 extends over 15 amino acids. The junction had 5 bases not matched to a gene; V was cut back by 3 bases and J by 1 base. The CDR3 DNA reads TGCGCCAGCAGCCACCAGACAGGGGAATCCTACGAGCAGTACTTC. This gives the protein CASSHQTGESYEQYF.

V usage is TRBV9 and J usage is TRBJ2-3, with 9 bases lining up with TRBD2. The CDR3 is made up of 17 amino acids. In germline, CDR1 is SGDLS, CDR2 YYNGEE. V shed 0 bases, J shed 2 bases, and the junction held 7 bases outside the gene matches. CDR3 nucleotide sequence: TGTGCCAGCAGCGTAGGAGTAGCGGGGGCTCCCACAGATACGCAGTATTTT. Translation gives CASSVGVAGAPTDTQYF.

The V gene is TRBV10-3, the J gene TRBJ2-7, with 11 positions matching TRBD2. J was trimmed by 4 bases and V by 7 bases; bases with no gene match: 9. The length of the CDR3 is 15 residues. Germline V gene sequence: CDR1 ENHRY, CDR2 SYGVKD. CDR3 sequence reads: CAITQGLAEIYEQYF. The CDR3 DNA sequence: TGTGCCATCACCCAGGGACTAGCGGAGATTTACGAGCAGTACTTC.

The chain couples TRBV7-3 to TRBJ1-2, with 7 bases fitting TRBD1. This CDR3 spans 15 amino acids. Germline lookup yields CDR1 SGHTA and CDR2 FQGTGA. Losses at the gene ends were 2 bases for V and 2 bases for J; bases not matched to a gene: 5. The CDR3 DNA sequence: TGTGCCAGCAGCTTAGTAGAGGGGGCGAACTATGGCTACACCTTC. Its translation is CASSLVEGANYGYTF. Full variable domain (remainder filled in from reference TRBV7-3 and TRBJ1-2): GAGVSQTPSNKVTEKGKYVELRCDPISGHTALYWYRQSLGQGPEFLIYFQGTGAADDSGLPNDRFFAVRPEGSVSTLKIQRTERGDSAVYLCASSLVEGANYGYTFGSGTRLTVV.

The chain couples TRBV6-2 or TRBV6-3 to TRBJ2-1; the D gene is possibly TRBD2 (6 bases). Germline CDR1 MNHEY, CDR2 SVGEGT. The CDR3 consists of 12 residues. V was trimmed by 5 bases and J by 9 bases, leaving 11 bases between them. The CDR3 DNA sequence: TGTGCCAGCAGTAGTTCCGGGAGTGAGCAGTTCTTC. This codes for CASSSSGSEQFF.

The chain links TRBV9 to TRBJ1-2, with 8 nucleotides matching TRBD1. CDR1 is SGDLS and CDR2 is YYNGEE in the germline V gene. The CDR3 is made up of 15 amino acids. V shed 4 bases and J 3 bases; nucleotides not matched to a gene: 8. The CDR3 DNA sequence: TGTGCCAGCAGCCCCCGACAGGGGCTAGACTATGGCTACACCTTC. This translates into CASSPRQGLDYGYTF.

This rearrangement joins TRBV19 to TRBJ1-5; TRBD1 might be the D (5 bases). Germline CDR1 LNHDA, CDR2 SQIVND (reference sequence). The CDR3 length is 16 residues. The germline V and J ends were trimmed by 5 bases and 2 bases, with 16 bases remaining between them. The CDR3 DNA reads TGTGCCAGTAGTCAATCTTACGGGGGGGGCAATCAGCCCCAGCATTTT. Its translation is CASSQSYGGGNQPQHF.

The V call is TRBV18, the J call TRBJ2-7; 7 bases are shared with TRBD1. The CDR3 sequence is 15 residues long. Germline V gene sequence: CDR1 KGHSH, CDR2 LQKENI. The junction had 5 bases not matched to a gene; V was cut back by 0 bases and J by 3 bases. CDR3 sequence: CASSPPTGRIYEQYF. For the CDR3, the DNA is TGTGCCAGCTCACCACCGACAGGGCGGATCTACGAGCAGTACTTC.

The chain is built from TRBV5-6 and TRBJ1-5; 10 bases match TRBD1. The J segment lost 2 bases and the V segment lost 2 bases, leaving 10 bases of the junction unmatched. The CDR3 totals 18 residues. The germline V gene has CDR1 SGHDT and CDR2 YYEEEE. The chain's CDR3 is CASSLQDRGVFRNQPQHF. DNA of the CDR3: TGTGCCAGCAGCTTACAGGACAGGGGGGTCTTTCGCAATCAGCCCCAGCATTTT.

The chain couples TRBV4-3 to TRBJ2-7; D gene ambiguous. Trimming left V 0 bases short and J 0 bases short, with 9 bases between. The CDR3 length is 15 residues. Germline lookup yields CDR1 LGHNA and CDR2 YSLEER. In DNA form, the CDR3 reads TGCGCCAGCAGCCAAGATGGTAGATACTCCTACGAGCAGTACTTC. Its translation: CASSQDGRYSYEQYF.

The chain couples TRBV7-2 to TRBJ1-6, with D possibly TRBD1 on 6 matching bases. The length of the CDR3 is 15 residues. Trimming cost V 8 bases and J 9 bases, with 20 bases left between them. The germline V gene encodes CDR1 SGHTA and CDR2 FQGNSA. The CDR3 loop reads CASSPPGTPSSPLHF. CDR3 nucleotide sequence: TGTGCCAGCTCCCCCCCGGGGACACCTTCTTCACCCCTCCACTTT.

This chain uses TRBV27 with TRBJ1-2, with 10 bases aligning to TRBD1. The V and J ends lost 5 bases and 2 bases, in that order; junction bases with no gene match: 11. Germline V gene lookup returns CDR1 MNHEY and CDR2 SMNVEV (reference sequence). CDR3 length: 17 residues. DNA of the CDR3: TGTGCCAGCAGTACCCGACAGGGGGCAATAAAGAACTATGGCTACACCTTC. Residues: CASSTRQGAIKNYGYTF.

The chain is built from TRBV10-3 and TRBJ2-7; D is possibly TRBD1 (5 bases). The CDR3 is made up of 14 amino acids. V lost 6 bases to trimming and J lost 4 bases, with 16 bases between them. Germline V lookup: CDR1 ENHRY, CDR2 SYGVKD. CDR3 amino acids: CAIRTTEGKYEQYF. CDR3 sequence (DNA): TGTGCCATCAGGACGACAGAAGGGAAATACGAGCAGTACTTC.